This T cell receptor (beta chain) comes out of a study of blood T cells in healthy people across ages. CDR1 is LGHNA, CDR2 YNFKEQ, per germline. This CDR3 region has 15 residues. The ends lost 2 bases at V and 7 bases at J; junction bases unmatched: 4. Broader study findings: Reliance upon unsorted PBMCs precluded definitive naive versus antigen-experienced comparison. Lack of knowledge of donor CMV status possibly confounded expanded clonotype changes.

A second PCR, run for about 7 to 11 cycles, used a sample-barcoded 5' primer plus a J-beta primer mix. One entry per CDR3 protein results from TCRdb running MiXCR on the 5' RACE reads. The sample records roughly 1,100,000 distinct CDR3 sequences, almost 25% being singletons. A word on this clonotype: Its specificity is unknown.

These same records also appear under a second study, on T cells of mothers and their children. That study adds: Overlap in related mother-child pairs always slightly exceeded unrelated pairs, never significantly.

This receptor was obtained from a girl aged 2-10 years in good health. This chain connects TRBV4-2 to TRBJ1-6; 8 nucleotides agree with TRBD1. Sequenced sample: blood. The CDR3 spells CASSQPGQVNSPLHF. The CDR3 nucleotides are TGTGCCAGCAGCCAACCGGGACAGGTCAATTCACCCCTCCACTTT.